What follows are 19 T cell receptor beta chains derived from one specimen sequenced in a study of shared clonotypes between healthy human individuals. Naive CD8 cells, CD45RO-negative and positively selected for CCR7, excluded terminally differentiated effector memory CD45RA+ cells. Data came from immunoSEQ multiplex PCR; TCRdb stores just in-frame clones and leaves some out. The sample has about 2.2 million clones, over 85% seen once. Sequencing was carried out using naive CD8+ T cells from PBMCs. The receptors stem from a man between 18 and 35 years old in good health. Some clones in this sample may be carry-over from other donors' samples.

This clone occurred a few times. The chain combines TRBV30 with TRBJ1-1; D is uncertain. The V gene's germline CDR1 is GTSNPN and CDR2 SVGIG (reference sequence). The CDR3 consists of 14 residues. V lost 0 bases to trimming and J lost 0 bases, with 8 bases between them. CDR3 loop: CAWSVLPLNTEAFF. In DNA form, the CDR3 reads TGTGCCTGGAGTGTATTACCGTTGAACACTGAAGCTTTCTTT.

Concerning this clone: In the same sample, other DNA sequences code for this CDR3. The V call is TRBV7-9, the J call TRBJ1-2; D is undetermined. CDR3 length: 13 amino acids. The germline V gene has CDR1 SEHNR and CDR2 FQNEAQ (reference sequence). V was trimmed by 4 bases and J by 4 bases, leaving 10 bases between them. DNA for the CDR3: TGTGCCAGCAGCTCCGGCGGCCTCTATGGCTACACCTTC. Translated, it gives CASSSGGLYGYTF.

The chain links TRBV13 to TRBJ2-3; no clear D. The CDR3 contains 11 residues. Trimming took off 3 bases at V and 6 bases at J, with 4 bases between the two ends. Germline assignment: CDR1 PRHDT and CDR2 FYEKMQ (reference sequence). The CDR3 here is CASSFGDTQYF. CDR3 in DNA: TGTGCCAGCAGCTTTGGCGATACGCAGTATTTT.

The chain couples TRBV7-9 to TRBJ1-2; D remains unclear. The CDR3 spans 13 residues. The ends were cut back, 0 bases at V and 3 bases at J, with 5 bases in the middle. Germline V CDR1 and CDR2: SEHNR, FQNEAQ (reference sequence). CDR3 sequence reads: CASSLAQYYGYTF. For the CDR3, the DNA is TGTGCCAGCAGCTTAGCTCAGTACTATGGCTACACCTTC. Using reference TRBV7-9 and TRBJ1-2 for the parts outside the CDR3, the full variable domain is DTGVSQNPRHKITKRGQNVTFRCDPISEHNRLYWYRQTLGQGPEFLTYFQNEAQLEKSRLLSDRFSAERPKGSFSTLEIQRTEQGDSAMYLCASSLAQYYGYTFGSGTRLTVV.

The V gene is TRBV7-9, the J gene TRBJ2-2; possibly TRBD1 for D (5 bases). In germline, CDR1 is SEHNR, CDR2 FQNEAQ (reference sequence). The V end lost 5 bases, the J end lost 5 bases, and 9 bases lay between the germline ends. This CDR3 contains 13 residues. The CDR3 region has the DNA TGTGCCAGCAGCCGAAGGGGAACCGGGGAGCTGTTTTTT. This codes for CASSRRGTGELFF.

The chain is built from TRBV6-1 and TRBJ2-1; 8 bases agree with TRBD1. V shed 3 bases, J shed 5 bases, and the junction held 9 bases outside the gene matches. From germline, CDR1 is MNHNS and CDR2 SASEGT. This CDR3 is 16 amino acids long. The CDR3 region has the DNA TGTGCCAGCAGTGAGTCCAGGGGGCGACGAAACAATGAGCAGTTCTTC. This gives the protein CASSESRGRRNNEQFF.

As to this clone: This specimen includes other DNA sequences encoding the same CDR3. This sequence joins TRBV28 and TRBJ2-2; possible D gene TRBD1, 5 bases. This CDR3 contains 14 residues. V was pared by 2 bases and J by 3 bases, with 7 bases between. The germline V gene has CDR1 MDHEN and CDR2 SYDVKM. The CDR3 DNA reads TGTGCCAGCAGTTTAACAGGTTACACCGGGGAGCTGTTTTTT. Protein: CASSLTGYTGELFF.

This chain joins TRBV10-2 and TRBJ1-5; D not certain. The V gene lost 6 bases and the J gene lost 5 bases, with 11 bases spanning the gap. Germline assignment: CDR1 WSHSY and CDR2 SAAADI. The CDR3 is made up of 13 amino acids. CDR3 in DNA: TGCGCCAGCAGCCCCTCAGCGGATCAGCCCCAGCATTTT. Translation gives CASSPSADQPQHF.

This chain joins TRBV27 and TRBJ2-7, with D maybe TRBD1 (6 bases). There are 15 residues in the CDR3. With 4 bases removed from V and 2 bases from J, the gap between germline ends came to 15 bases. Germline lookup yields CDR1 MNHEY and CDR2 SMNVEV (reference sequence). Here the CDR3 DNA reads TGTGCCAGCAGTTCGTCCCCGGGACATCCCTACGAGCAGTACTTC. Its translation: CASSSSPGHPYEQYF.

The rearrangement links TRBV27 to TRBJ2-1; D tentatively reads TRBD1 or TRBD2 (5 bases each). Germline V gives CDR1 MNHEY, CDR2 SMNVEV (reference sequence). Trimming took off 5 bases at V and 0 bases at J, with 17 bases between the two ends. The CDR3 totals 17 residues. The CDR3 protein is CASSPLAGASSYNEQFF. CDR3 DNA sequence: TGTGCCAGCAGTCCTCTCGCCGGGGCCAGCTCCTACAATGAGCAGTTCTTC.

The CDR3 coding sequence is TGTGCCAGCAGTGAATCTCGGGGACTAGCCGACACAGATACGCAGTATTTT. This sequence encodes CASSESRGLADTDTQYF. This chain connects TRBV25-1 to TRBJ2-3, with 9 bases matching TRBD2. Germline V gives CDR1 MGHDK, CDR2 SYGVNS. The trim removed 1 base at V and 2 bases at J, leaving 7 bases unmatched. The CDR3 sequence is 17 residues long.

DNA of the CDR3: TGTGCCAGCAGCCCCCGCAGGGGGCAAGAGACCCAGTACTTC. Its protein product is CASSPRRGQETQYF. This chain connects TRBV13 to TRBJ2-5, with 7 bases fitting TRBD1. Germline values: CDR1 PRHDT, CDR2 FYEKMQ (reference sequence). The V segment lost 5 bases and the J segment 2 bases; nucleotides outside the gene matches: 5. CDR3 length: 14 amino acids.

V usage is TRBV5-1 and J usage is TRBJ2-7; 9 positions agree with TRBD1. Trimming at V came to 5 bases and at J to 3 bases, leaving 9 bases not matched to a gene. This CDR3 comprises 15 residues. CDR1 and CDR2 (germline): SGHRS, YFSETQ. The CDR3 loop is CASRPTGTGFYEQYF. The CDR3 DNA follows: TGCGCCAGCAGACCTACCGGGACAGGGTTCTACGAGCAGTACTTC.

The chain couples TRBV4-3 to TRBJ2-1; 7 bases agree with TRBD2. Losses at the gene ends were 0 bases for V and 5 bases for J; bases not matched to a gene: 10. The CDR3 has 17 residues. Germline CDR1 is LGHNA and CDR2 is YSLEER. This CDR3 is CASSQDDHREAHNEQFF. The CDR3 nucleotides read TGCGCCAGCAGCCAAGATGATCATCGGGAGGCCCACAATGAGCAGTTCTTC.

The J gene is TRBJ1-1, the V gene TRBV11-2; D is perhaps TRBD1 (6 bases). Between the trimmed V and J ends, which lost 0 bases and 1 base, there was a span of 12 bases. There are 16 residues in the CDR3. CDR1 SGHAT and CDR2 FQNNGV come from the germline V gene. The CDR3 sequence is CASSLDLTGRNTEAFF. The CDR3 bases are TGTGCCAGCAGCTTAGATCTAACAGGGAGGAACACTGAAGCTTTCTTT.

The chain combines TRBV12-5 with TRBJ2-3; D is possibly TRBD1 (6 bases). Trimming removed 4 bases from V and 1 base from J, with 6 bases in between. This CDR3 has 13 amino acids. Per the germline V gene, CDR1 is LGHNT and CDR2 is FRNRAP. CDR3 amino acids: CASGWTGTDTQYF. In DNA form, the CDR3 reads TGTGCTAGTGGTTGGACAGGCACAGATACGCAGTATTTT.

V and J are TRBV6-6 and TRBJ2-5; no clear D gene. The CDR3 has 13 amino acids. CDR1 is MNHNY and CDR2 is SVGAGI in the germline V gene (reference sequence). V lost 2 bases and J 5 bases, leaving 9 bases between the germline ends. The CDR3 reads CASSYVFRETQYF. The CDR3 DNA follows: TGTGCCAGCAGTTACGTTTTCCGGGAGACCCAGTACTTC.

Of note for this clone: This specimen includes other DNA sequences encoding the same CDR3. The rearrangement links TRBV19 to TRBJ1-1, with D perhaps TRBD1 (6 bases). The V and J ends lost 6 bases and 2 bases respectively, with 10 bases between them. Germline lookup yields CDR1 LNHDA and CDR2 SQIVND (reference sequence). The length of the CDR3 is 13 residues. The CDR3 DNA is TGTGCCAGTAGCATCGGGGGCAACACTGAAGCTTTCTTT. It encodes CASSIGGNTEAFF. Full variable domain (outside the CDR3, taken from reference TRBV19 and TRBJ1-1): DGGITQSPKYLFRKEGQNVTLSCEQNLNHDAMYWYRQDPGQGLRLIYYSQIVNDFQKGDIAEGYSVSREKKESFPLTVTSAQKNPTAFYLCASSIGGNTEAFFGQGTRLTVV.

The chain has TRBV11-2 and TRBJ2-4; no firm D call. CDR3 length: 13 amino acids. V was shortened by 5 bases and J by 2 bases, with 7 bases between the two germline ends. Germline CDR1 SGHAT, CDR2 FQNNGV. CDR3 residues: CASSPRTKNIQYF. In DNA, the CDR3 is TGTGCCAGCAGCCCCAGGACCAAAAACATTCAGTACTTC.